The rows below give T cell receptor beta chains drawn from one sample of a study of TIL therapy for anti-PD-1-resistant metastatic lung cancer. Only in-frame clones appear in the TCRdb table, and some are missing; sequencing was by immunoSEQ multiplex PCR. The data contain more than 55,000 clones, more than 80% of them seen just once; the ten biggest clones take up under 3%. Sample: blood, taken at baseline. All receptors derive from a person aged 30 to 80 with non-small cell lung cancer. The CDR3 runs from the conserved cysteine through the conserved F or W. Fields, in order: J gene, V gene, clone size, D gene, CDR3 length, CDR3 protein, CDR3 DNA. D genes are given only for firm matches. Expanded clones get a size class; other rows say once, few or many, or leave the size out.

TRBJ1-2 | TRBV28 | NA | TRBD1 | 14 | CASNRRDSWLGYTF | TGTGCCAGCAACCGGCGGGACAGTTGGTTGGGCTACACCTTC
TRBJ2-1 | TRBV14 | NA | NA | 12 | CASSKKYNEQFF | TGTGCCAGCAGCAAAAAATACAATGAGCAGTTCTTC
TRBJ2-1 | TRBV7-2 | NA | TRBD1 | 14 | CASSRTGMGAQQFF | TGTGCCAGCAGCCGGACAGGGATGGGAGCCCAGCAGTTCTTC
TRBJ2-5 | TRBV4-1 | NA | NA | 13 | CASSTLVSETQYF | TGCGCCAGCAGCACACTAGTATCGGAGACCCAGTACTTC
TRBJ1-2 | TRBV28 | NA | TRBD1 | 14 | CASGTGGLRRGYTF | TGTGCCAGCGGGACAGGGGGCCTCAGGCGGGGCTACACCTTC
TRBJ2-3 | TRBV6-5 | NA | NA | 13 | CASSRLGLDTQYF | TGTGCCAGCAGTCGGTTGGGGCTAGATACGCAGTATTTT
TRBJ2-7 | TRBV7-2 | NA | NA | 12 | CASSRGYYEQYF | TGTGCCAGCAGCCGGGGTTATTACGAGCAGTACTTC
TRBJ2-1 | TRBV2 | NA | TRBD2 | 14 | CASRGTSGSNEQFF | TGTGCCAGCAGGGGGACTAGCGGGAGTAATGAGCAGTTCTTC
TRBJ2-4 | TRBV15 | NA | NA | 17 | CATSRDTWERGKNIQYF | TGTGCCACCAGCAGAGATACGTGGGAAAGGGGCAAAAACATTCAGTACTTC
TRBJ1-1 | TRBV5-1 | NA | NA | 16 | CASSLAGLGRGAEAFF | TGCGCCAGCAGCTTGGCGGGGTTGGGGCGAGGAGCTGAAGCTTTCTTT
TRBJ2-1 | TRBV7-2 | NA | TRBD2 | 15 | CASSLVAGGPNEQFF | TGTGCCAGCAGCTTAGTGGCGGGGGGCCCCAATGAGCAGTTCTTC
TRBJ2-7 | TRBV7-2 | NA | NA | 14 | CASSLQGSAYEQYF | TGTGCCAGCAGCTTACAGGGGTCCGCCTACGAGCAGTACTTC
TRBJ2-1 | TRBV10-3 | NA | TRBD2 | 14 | CAIRPGTSGNEQFF | TGTGCCATCAGACCAGGGACTAGCGGGAATGAGCAGTTCTTC
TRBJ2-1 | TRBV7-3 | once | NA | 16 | CASSPGHTSSYNEQFF | TGTGCCAGCAGCCCAGGGCACACAAGCTCCTACAATGAGCAGTTCTTC
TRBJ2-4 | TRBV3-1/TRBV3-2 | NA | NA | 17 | CASSLRDGALAKNIQYF | TGTGCCAGCAGCCTCCGGGACGGAGCTTTAGCCAAAAACATTCAGTACTTC
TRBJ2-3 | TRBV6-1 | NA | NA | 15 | CASSEERGSTDTQYF | TGTGCCAGCAGTGAAGAGAGGGGGAGCACAGATACGCAGTATTTT
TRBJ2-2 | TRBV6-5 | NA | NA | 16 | CASSYRGTPNTGELFF | TGTGCCAGCAGTTACCGGGGTACCCCGAACACCGGGGAGCTGTTTTTT
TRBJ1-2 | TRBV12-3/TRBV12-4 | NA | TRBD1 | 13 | CASSSGQNYGYTF | TGTGCCAGCAGCTCGGGACAGAACTATGGCTACACCTTC
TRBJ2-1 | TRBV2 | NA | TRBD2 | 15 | CASSAGLASYNEQFF | TGTGCCAGCAGCGCGGGACTAGCTTCCTACAATGAGCAGTTCTTC
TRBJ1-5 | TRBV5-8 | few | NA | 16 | CASSLGDSYSNQPQHF | TGTGCCAGCAGCCTGGGGGACTCCTATAGCAATCAGCCCCAGCATTTT
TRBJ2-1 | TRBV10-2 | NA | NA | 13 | CASSVGGYNEQFF | TGCGCCAGCAGTGTCGGGGGTTACAATGAGCAGTTCTTC
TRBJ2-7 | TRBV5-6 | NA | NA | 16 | CASSLDQGSIIHEQYF | TGTGCCAGCAGCTTGGATCAGGGGTCGATTATCCACGAGCAGTACTTC
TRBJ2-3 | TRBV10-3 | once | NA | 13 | CAISFGSADTQYF | TGTGCCATCAGCTTTGGGAGTGCAGATACGCAGTATTTT
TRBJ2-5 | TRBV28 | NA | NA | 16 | CASIWRDRQDQETQYF | TGTGCCAGCATATGGCGGGACCGACAAGACCAAGAGACCCAGTACTTC
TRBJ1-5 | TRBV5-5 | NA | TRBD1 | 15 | CASSFSGTGNQPQHF | TGTGCCAGCAGCTTTTCCGGGACAGGGAATCAGCCCCAGCATTTT
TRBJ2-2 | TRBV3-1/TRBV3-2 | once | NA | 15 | CASSPGSLNTGELFF | TGTGCCAGCAGCCCCGGCTCTCTGAACACCGGGGAGCTGTTTTTT
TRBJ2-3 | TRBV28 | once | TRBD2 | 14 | CASRAGDWTDTQYF | TGTGCCAGCCGGGCGGGAGACTGGACAGATACGCAGTATTTT
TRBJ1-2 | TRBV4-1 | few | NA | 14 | CASSQDFQNYGYTF | TGCGCCAGCAGCCAAGATTTTCAAAACTATGGCTACACCTTC
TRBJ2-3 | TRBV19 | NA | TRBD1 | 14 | CASSTPTTGFTQYF | TGTGCCAGTAGTACACCCACGACAGGGTTTACGCAGTATTTT
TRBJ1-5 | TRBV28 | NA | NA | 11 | CASSTNQPQHF | TGTGCCAGCAGTACAAATCAGCCCCAGCATTTT
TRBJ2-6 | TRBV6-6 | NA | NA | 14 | CASSPNSGANVLTF | TGTGCCAGCAGTCCCAACTCTGGGGCCAACGTCCTGACTTTC
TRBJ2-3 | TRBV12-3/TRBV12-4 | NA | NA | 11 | CASRSTDTQYF | TGTGCCAGCAGAAGCACAGATACGCAGTATTTT
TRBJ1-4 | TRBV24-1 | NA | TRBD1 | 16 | CATSDAPGQGYEKLFF | TGTGCCACCAGTGACGCCCCGGGACAGGGATATGAAAAACTGTTTTTT
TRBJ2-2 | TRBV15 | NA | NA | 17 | CATSRAGTLMNTGELFF | TGTGCCACCAGCAGAGCCGGGACTCTAATGAACACCGGGGAGCTGTTTTTT
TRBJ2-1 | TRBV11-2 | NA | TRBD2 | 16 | CASSSLSGMSYNEQFF | TGTGCCAGCAGCTCCCTGAGCGGGATGTCCTACAATGAGCAGTTCTTC
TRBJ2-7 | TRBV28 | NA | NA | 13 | CASSYTMSYEQYF | TGTGCCAGCAGCTATACTATGTCCTACGAGCAGTACTTC
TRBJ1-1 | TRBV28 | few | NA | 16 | CASSWDLFGQNTEAFF | TGTGCCAGCAGTTGGGACCTTTTTGGACAGAACACTGAAGCTTTCTTT
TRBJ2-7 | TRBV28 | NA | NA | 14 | CASSLGGRAPGQYF | TGTGCCAGCAGTTTGGGTGGTCGGGCCCCGGGGCAGTACTTC
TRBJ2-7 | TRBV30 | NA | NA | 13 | CAWTRPLLYEQYF | TGTGCCTGGACTCGTCCCCTCCTCTACGAGCAGTACTTC
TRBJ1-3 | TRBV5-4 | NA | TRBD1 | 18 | CASSSPGQVVGNENTIYF | TGTGCCAGCAGCTCTCCGGGACAGGTAGTGGGGAACGAAAACACCATATATTTT
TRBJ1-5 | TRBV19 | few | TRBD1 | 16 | CASKGTGTDSNQPQHF | TGTGCCAGTAAGGGGACAGGGACAGATAGCAATCAGCCCCAGCATTTT
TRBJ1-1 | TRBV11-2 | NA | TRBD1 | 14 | CASSFTDRGTEAFF | TGTGCCAGCAGCTTTACGGACAGGGGCACTGAAGCTTTCTTT
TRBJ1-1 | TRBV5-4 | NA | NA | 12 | CASSFSPDEAFF | TGTGCCAGCAGCTTTTCGCCGGATGAAGCTTTCTTT
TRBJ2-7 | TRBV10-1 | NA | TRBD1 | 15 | CASSPTPDRSDEQYF | TGCGCCAGCAGTCCAACCCCGGACAGGTCCGACGAGCAGTACTTC
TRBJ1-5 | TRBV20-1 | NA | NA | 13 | CSASQGSNQPQHF | TGCAGTGCTAGTCAGGGCTCCAATCAGCCCCAGCATTTT
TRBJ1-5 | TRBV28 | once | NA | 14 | CATVTGAGNQPQHF | TGTGCCACTGTGACGGGGGCGGGGAATCAGCCCCAGCATTTT
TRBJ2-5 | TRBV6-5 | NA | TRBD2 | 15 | CASSRTSGGLETQYF | TGTGCCAGCAGTCGGACTAGCGGGGGGTTAGAGACCCAGTACTTC
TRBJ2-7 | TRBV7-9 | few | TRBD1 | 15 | CASSSNRGHGEEQYF | TGTGCCAGCAGCTCGAACAGGGGCCACGGCGAGGAGCAGTACTTC
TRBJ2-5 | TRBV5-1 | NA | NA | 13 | CASSLRGRETQYF | TGCGCCAGCAGCTTGCGGGGTAGAGAGACCCAGTACTTC
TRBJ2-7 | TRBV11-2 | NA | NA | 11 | CASTLTNEQYF | TGTGCCAGCACATTGACTAACGAGCAGTACTTC
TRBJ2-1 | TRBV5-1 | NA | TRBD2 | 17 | CASSLASTSGAYNEQFF | TGCGCCAGCAGCTTGGCCTCGACTAGCGGGGCTTACAATGAGCAGTTCTTC
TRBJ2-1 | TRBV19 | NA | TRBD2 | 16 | CASSIAGAGGYNEQFF | TGTGCCAGTAGTATAGCCGGCGCGGGAGGGTATAATGAGCAGTTCTTC
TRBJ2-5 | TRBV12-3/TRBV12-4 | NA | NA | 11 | CASSLTETQYF | TGTGCCAGCAGTTTAACGGAGACCCAGTACTTC